Sequencing of this TCR beta chain was carried out in a study of CD8+ T cells in alopecia areata. For the study at large: Patients given treatment had severity scored by the percentage of scalp area affected. Study conclusions and caveats: Scalp sequencing captures resident alphabeta T cells of normal skin too. Significant decreases in scalp clonality and expanded CD8+ clones followed tofacitinib treatment. Across lesional scalp, and particularly alopecia totalis/universalis, clonality surpassed that of normal scalp.

Noted treatment: oral pan-JAK inhibitor, 5-10 mg twice daily. This clone came up a few times. The antigen is not known. cDNA reverse transcribed from extracted RNA served as the sequencing template. The method was immunoSEQ multiplex PCR; TCRdb's version includes in-frame clones alone and lacks a portion of them. The table has about 200,000 clones, 55% to 70% seen once. In germline, CDR1 is SNHLY, CDR2 FYNNEI. J lost 4 bases, V lost 9 bases, and 8 bases had no gene match. The CDR3 contains 14 residues. This receptor was taken from a human donor with alopecia areata. The sample consisted of CD4+ T cells sorted from blood, taken at week 24, from a patient treated with tofacitinib. J is TRBJ1-5 and V is TRBV2, with 8 bases that match TRBD1. Written as DNA, the CDR3 is TGTGCCAGTGGGGATGACAGGGGTAATCAGCCCCAGCATTTT. It specifies CASGDDRGNQPQHF. Full variable domain (outside the CDR3, taken from reference TRBV2 and TRBJ1-5): EPEVTQTPSHQVTQMGQEVILRCVPISNHLYFYWYRQILGQKVEFLVSFYNNEISEKSEIFDDQFSVERPDGSNFTLKIRSTKLEDSAMYFCASGDDRGNQPQHFGDGTRLSIL.